This T cell receptor (beta chain) derives from a study of blood T cell repertoires in COVID-19. Produced via immunoSEQ multiplex PCR; TCRdb's table is partial and in-frame only. Of about 200,000 clones listed, 80% to 90% were seen once; the top ten hold about 4.5%. V shed 1 base and J 3 bases; nucleotides not matched to a gene: 4. This CDR3 has 15 amino acids. Looked up from germline, CDR1 is SGHAT and CDR2 is FQNNGV. Sequenced input: PBMCs or T cells enriched from blood (not recorded which). This clonotype originated in a woman aged 30 to 39 who had been exposed to COVID-19. The V and J genes are TRBV11-2 and TRBJ2-7; 9 bases match TRBD1. The CDR3 bases are TGTGCCAGCAGCTTAGCACAGGGGGCCGGCTACGAGCAGTACTTC. Its translation is CASSLAQGAGYEQYF.